Following are 20 T cell receptor beta chains from one sample sequenced in a study of T cells after yellow fever vaccination. MiXCR, run by TCRdb on the 5' RACE reads, gives a single entry per CDR3 protein. The repertoire includes around 310,000 distinct CDR3 sequences, 3.5% to 4.5% of them detected once, and roughly 21% sits in the top ten. Sample: PBMCs, taken 15 days after the yellow fever booster vaccination. All receptors come from a young man who received the YFV17D yellow fever vaccine.

This clonotype was detected a few times. V gene TRBV27 combines with J gene TRBJ1-2; D is possibly TRBD1 (5 bases). Germline lookup yields CDR1 MNHEY and CDR2 SMNVEV (reference sequence). The CDR3 loop spans 16 amino acids. The V gene lost 0 bases and the J gene lost 4 bases, with 15 bases spanning the gap. The CDR3 bases are TGTGCCAGCAGTTTATCAGTGATAGGGGAGACCTATGGCTACACCTTC. Protein product: CASSLSVIGETYGYTF.

The chain carries TRBV5-6 and TRBJ2-3, with 7 nucleotides matching TRBD1. This CDR3 is built from 17 residues. The V segment lost 0 bases and the J segment 1 base; nucleotides outside the gene matches: 8. Germline values: CDR1 SGHDT, CDR2 YYEEEE. The CDR3 spells CASSLVLRGFGTDTQYF. CDR3 DNA sequence: TGTGCCAGCAGCTTGGTTCTCAGGGGGTTTGGCACAGATACGCAGTATTTT.

This clonotype was recorded at least ten times. The chain joins TRBV5-5 to TRBJ2-7, with 8 bases that match TRBD1. There are 16 residues in the CDR3. Germline V gives CDR1 SGHKS, CDR2 YYEKEE (reference sequence). The V gene end was trimmed by 4 bases and the J gene end by 6 bases; junction bases not matched to a gene: 15. The CDR3 spells CASSRRMDRAGLEQYV. The CDR3 region has the DNA TGTGCCAGCAGCCGTAGGATGGACAGGGCGGGACTCGAGCAGTACGTC.

There are a few counts of this clonotype. V usage is TRBV6-6 and J usage is TRBJ1-2; D call uncertain. Deletions cut 0 bases from V and 4 bases from J, with 9 bases between. The CDR3 totals 14 residues. Germline loops: CDR1 MNHNY, CDR2 SVGAGI (reference sequence). CDR3 nucleotides: TGTGCCAGCAGTTACTCAGCTGCTGGCTATGGCTACACCTTC. Translated: CASSYSAAGYGYTF.

This clonotype has more than one count but fewer than ten. V and J are TRBV11-2 and TRBJ2-5, with 10 bases that match TRBD2. Germline loops: CDR1 SGHAT, CDR2 FQNNGV. The CDR3 loop spans 15 amino acids. V was clipped by 4 bases and J by 6 bases; unmatched bases: 8. CDR3 protein: CASSSTSGSKQTQYF. In DNA form, the CDR3 reads TGTGCCAGCAGCTCGACTAGCGGGTCCAAACAGACCCAGTACTTC.

This clonotype has ten or more counts. This chain uses TRBV6-5 with TRBJ1-2, with D perhaps TRBD1 (6 bases). This CDR3 is built from 16 residues. CDR1 is MNHEY and CDR2 is SVGAGI in the germline V gene. Trimming removed 6 bases from V and 3 bases from J, with 20 bases in between. CDR3 nucleotides: TGTGCCAGCAGCGACGGGCCATCAGGGGTACACTATGGCTACACCTTC. It yields the protein CASSDGPSGVHYGYTF.

In this sample, this clonotype turned up many times. This sequence joins TRBV4-3 and TRBJ2-3; no definite D call. V was clipped by 0 bases and J by 2 bases, with 9 bases between them. Germline V gives CDR1 LGHNA, CDR2 YSLEER. The CDR3 is 15 residues long. DNA of the CDR3: TGCGCCAGCAGCCAAGAACCCCAGGACACAGATACGCAGTATTTT. Its translation is CASSQEPQDTDTQYF.

The V and J genes are TRBV28 and TRBJ2-7; D tentatively reads TRBD1 or TRBD2 (5 bases each). Germline CDR1 and CDR2: MDHEN and SYDVKM. Trimming pared 6 bases from V and 5 bases from J, leaving 17 bases between. This CDR3 is built from 14 residues. DNA for the CDR3: TGTGCCAGCAGCCGCCTGTCGGGACGGAACGAGCAGTACGTC. As protein: CASSRLSGRNEQYV.

The sample holds many counts of this clonotype. This sequence joins TRBV20-1 and TRBJ2-3; unclear D gene. This CDR3 spans 13 amino acids. With 4 bases removed from V and 3 bases from J, the gap between germline ends came to 11 bases. Germline-derived CDR1 and CDR2 are DFQATT and SNEGSKA (reference sequence). The DNA for the CDR3 is TGCAGTGCTAAACGACTTCTGACAGATACGCAGTATTTT. Amino acid sequence: CSAKRLLTDTQYF.

This clonotype has a count of ten or more. The chain links TRBV6-2 or TRBV6-3 to TRBJ2-5, with D perhaps assigned TRBD1 or TRBD2 (5 bases each). The CDR3 consists of 14 residues. Germline loops: CDR1 MNHEY, CDR2 SVGEGT. Trimming stripped 7 bases from V and 2 bases from J, with 14 bases between. The CDR3 reads CASNEPGRQETQYF. The CDR3 region has the DNA TGTGCCAGCAACGAACCGGGACGGCAAGAGACCCAGTACTTC.

V usage is TRBV6-6 and J usage is TRBJ1-5, with a tentative D call TRBD1 (5 bases). Trimming removed 5 bases from V and 0 bases from J, with 20 bases in between. The V gene's germline CDR1 is MNHNY and CDR2 SVGAGI (reference sequence). There are 18 residues in the CDR3. DNA for the CDR3: TGTGCCAGCAGTCGCCAGGGCGGTGGTCCCTATAGCAATCAGCCCCAGCATTTT. Translating it yields CASSRQGGGPYSNQPQHF.

V usage is TRBV12-3 or TRBV12-4 and J usage is TRBJ1-5, with D unresolved. Trimming cost V 3 bases and J 2 bases, with 11 bases left between them. CDR3 size: 15 residues. The DNA of the CDR3 is TGTGCCAGCAGTTTTCAGTCGGTGGGCAATCAGCCCCAGCATTTT. It translates to CASSFQSVGNQPQHF.

A remark on this clonotype: Its ends do not fully match the called genes, so a read error is possible. For the CDR3, the DNA is TGTGCTAGCAGCTCGGCGTGGGGTGGTGAGCAGTTCTTC. Translated, it gives CASSSAWGGEQFF. This chain joins TRBV7-7 and TRBJ2-1; D is unclear. This CDR3 has 13 residues. The germline CDR1 and CDR2 sequences are SSHAT and FNYEAQ (reference sequence). The variable domain in full, completed from reference TRBV7-7 and TRBJ2-1, reads GAGVSQSPRYKVTKRGQDVTLRCDPISSHATLYWYQQALGQGPEFLTYFNYEAQPDKSGLPSDRFSAERPEGSISTLTIQRTEQRDSAMYRCASSSAWGGEQFFGPGTRLTVL.

The chain links TRBV7-6 to TRBJ2-7, with no clear D. The V end was cut by 1 base, the J end by 2 bases, with 6 bases between. The CDR3 is made up of 13 amino acids. From germline, CDR1 is SGHVS and CDR2 FNYEAQ. The CDR3 region is CASSLGSAYEQYF. The CDR3 bases are TGTGCCAGCAGCTTAGGGTCAGCCTACGAGCAGTACTTC. The entire variable domain, with the rest obtained from reference TRBV7-6 and TRBJ2-7, is as follows: GAGVSQSPRYKVTKRGQDVALRCDPISGHVSLYWYRQALGQGPEFLTYFNYEAQQDKSGLPNDRFSAERPEGSISTLTIQRTEQRDSAMYRCASSLGSAYEQYFGPGTRLTVT.

In this sample, this clonotype turned up many times. The gene calls are TRBV6-5 and TRBJ2-2; the match to TRBD2 covers 8 bases. Germline V gene sequence: CDR1 MNHEY, CDR2 SVGAGI. V gave up 2 bases and J gave up 5 bases; unmatched junction bases: 1. The CDR3 sequence is 14 residues long. The CDR3, as DNA: TGTGCCAGCAGTTACGGCGGGGGGACCGGGGAGCTGTTTTTT. Amino acids: CASSYGGGTGELFF.

Many counts were recorded for this clonotype. The rearrangement links TRBV7-9 to TRBJ2-3; the match to TRBD1 covers 7 bases. V shed 2 bases and J 6 bases; nucleotides not matched to a gene: 5. The CDR3 loop spans 14 amino acids. The germline gives CDR1 SEHNR, CDR2 FQNEAQ (reference sequence). The CDR3 sequence: CASSLTTGSDTQYF. The CDR3 DNA is TGTGCCAGCAGCTTAACGACAGGGTCGGATACGCAGTATTTT.

V gene TRBV5-1 combines with J gene TRBJ2-3; TRBD1 agrees at 7 bases. V lost 6 bases, J lost 2 bases, and 12 bases stayed unmatched. Germline V CDR1 and CDR2: SGHRS, YFSETQ. CDR3 length equals 16 residues. DNA for the CDR3: TGCGCCAGCAAGGACCAGACAGGGTTATTCACAGATACGCAGTATTTT. It encodes CASKDQTGLFTDTQYF.

This clonotype occurred a few times. The chain uses TRBV3-1 and TRBJ1-2; D unclear. This CDR3 is built from 15 residues. The V and J ends lost 0 bases and 2 bases respectively, with 10 bases between them. The germline gives CDR1 LGHDT, CDR2 YNNKEL (reference sequence). The DNA for the CDR3 is TGTGCCAGCAGCCAAGAGAGATTGCGAAACTATGGCTACACCTTC. Translated: CASSQERLRNYGYTF.

The chain couples TRBV18 to TRBJ2-3, with D uncertain. Germline CDR1 is KGHSH and CDR2 is LQKENI. The CDR3 spans 17 residues. V was trimmed by 1 base and J by 0 bases, leaving 14 bases between them. Here the CDR3 DNA reads TGTGCCAGCTCACCACTGCAGACCGGTGCTAGCACAGATACGCAGTATTTT. Its translation: CASSPLQTGASTDTQYF.

This clonotype was counted many times. This chain uses TRBV4-3 with TRBJ1-6; 8 bases align to TRBD1. The CDR3 covers 16 residues. The V segment lost 4 bases and the J segment 8 bases; nucleotides outside the gene matches: 10. The germline V gene has CDR1 LGHNA and CDR2 YSLEER. The CDR3 nucleotides read TGCGCCAGCAGCCTATTGCCCGACAGGGGTGATTCACCCCTCCACTTT. Amino acids: CASSLLPDRGDSPLHF.